Listed here are 21 T cell receptor beta chains from one sample, sequenced in a study of cytomegalovirus exposure and HLA in healthy donors. It was with 60 Vbeta and 13 Jbeta primers that the PCR ran. Produced via immunoSEQ multiplex PCR; TCRdb's table is partial and in-frame only. The sample shows some 200,000 clones, around three quarters of them seen only once. Material: PBMCs. The receptor source for this set is a man aged 35 to 55 in good health and CMV-seronegative.

This chain uses TRBV6-6 with TRBJ2-7; D possibly corresponds to TRBD2 (5 bases). Trimming left V 0 bases short and J 5 bases short, with 8 bases between. The germline gives CDR1 MNHNY, CDR2 SVGAGI (reference sequence). The CDR3 sequence is 13 residues long. DNA of the CDR3: TGTGCCAGCAGTTACTCACGAGGGAACGAGCAGTACTTC. Protein sequence: CASSYSRGNEQYF.

The V and J genes are TRBV9 and TRBJ2-1; possible D gene TRBD2, 6 bases. Germline CDR1 is SGDLS and CDR2 is YYNGEE. The length of the CDR3 is 15 residues. The V end lost 0 bases, the J end lost 5 bases, and 12 bases lay between the germline ends. The CDR3 protein is CASSVEASADNEQFF. The CDR3 bases are TGTGCCAGCAGCGTAGAGGCTAGCGCTGACAATGAGCAGTTCTTC.

The V gene is TRBV7-2, the J gene TRBJ1-1, with 10 positions matching TRBD1. The CDR3 contains 16 residues. V shed 6 bases, J shed 0 bases, and the junction held 7 bases outside the gene matches. The germline V gene has CDR1 SGHTA and CDR2 FQGNSA. The CDR3 loop reads CASRRDRGLMNTEAFF. Written as DNA, the CDR3 is TGTGCCAGCAGGAGGGACAGGGGACTCATGAACACTGAAGCTTTCTTT.

V and J are TRBV19 and TRBJ2-3, with TRBD1 matching 7 bases. V lost 3 bases and J lost 6; bases outside the gene matches: 6. The germline CDR1 and CDR2 sequences are LNHDA and SQIVND (reference sequence). CDR3 size: 14 residues. CDR3 nucleotides: TGTGCCAGTAGTATCTCAGGGGGAGCGGATACGCAGTATTTT. Amino acids: CASSISGGADTQYF.

As DNA, the CDR3 is TGTGCCAGCCAAAGGGGGGGGAAGAACACTGAAGCTTTCTTT. It yields the protein CASQRGGKNTEAFF. The rearrangement joins TRBV2 to TRBJ1-1; weak D call: TRBD1 (6 bases). CDR3 length: 14 amino acids. V was pared by 8 bases and J by 1 base, with 14 bases between. Germline V gene sequence: CDR1 SNHLY, CDR2 FYNNEI.

This clone has a handful of counts. The gene calls are TRBV19 and TRBJ2-1; weak D call: TRBD2 (5 bases). The CDR3 totals 11 residues. Germline lookup yields CDR1 LNHDA and CDR2 SQIVND (reference sequence). Trimming shortened V by 9 bases and J by 6 bases, and 9 bases separated the two germline ends. CDR3 loop: CARNSGNEQFF. As DNA, the CDR3 is TGTGCCAGAAACAGCGGCAATGAGCAGTTCTTC.

The chain carries TRBV10-3 and TRBJ2-1; TRBD2 agrees at 7 bases. With V trimmed by 8 bases and J by 6 bases, 7 bases remained unmatched. Germline V CDR1 and CDR2: ENHRY, SYGVKD. This CDR3 has 13 amino acids. The CDR3 nucleotides read TGTGCCATCGAAGAAGCGGGACTCAATGAGCAGTTCTTC. Translated: CAIEEAGLNEQFF.

The chain is built from TRBV28 and TRBJ2-7; possible D gene TRBD2, 7 bases. Looked up from germline, CDR1 is MDHEN and CDR2 is SYDVKM. V lost 6 bases to trimming and J lost 1 base, with 13 bases between them. The CDR3 has 14 residues. CDR3 DNA sequence: TGTGCCAGCAGAACAAGGGGGGGTTCCTACGAGCAGTACTTC. The encoded protein is CASRTRGGSYEQYF.

The count of this clone is one. This sequence joins TRBV18 and TRBJ2-5; TRBD2 is a possible D gene (6 bases). V lost 3 bases and J 5 bases, leaving 16 bases between the germline ends. This CDR3 contains 15 residues. The V gene's germline CDR1 is KGHSH and CDR2 LQKENI. The chain's CDR3 is CASSPRDSTGETQYF. CDR3 nucleotides: TGTGCCAGCTCACCTCGGGACTCGACCGGGGAGACCCAGTACTTC. Drawing the rest from reference TRBV18 and TRBJ2-5, the complete variable domain is NAGVMQNPRHLVRRRGQEARLRCSPMKGHSHVYWYRQLPEEGLKFMVYLQKENIIDESGMPKERFSAEFPKEGPSILRIQQVVRGDSAAYFCASSPRDSTGETQYFGPGTRLLVL.

This clone was observed a few times. The rearrangement links TRBV5-5 to TRBJ1-1, with a possible D match to TRBD1 (6 bases). The CDR3 loop spans 14 amino acids. V was cut by 0 bases and J by 5 bases, with 11 bases left in between. Germline V gene data show CDR1 as SGHKS and CDR2 as YYEKEE (reference sequence). CDR3 DNA: TGTGCCAGCAGCTTGGACAGGGCCTTTACTGAAGCTTTCTTT. This gives the protein CASSLDRAFTEAFF.

The chain recombines TRBV21-1 with TRBJ1-4; no DNA check was done on the table's D call, TRBD1. TRBV21-1 is deemed a pseudogene. CDR3 length: 12 amino acids. DNA for the CDR3: TGTGCCAGGGGACAGGGTGGAGAAAAACTGTTTTTT. This gives the protein CARGQGGEKLFF.

V usage is TRBV7-2 and J usage is TRBJ1-4; the D is unclear. Germline CDR1 and CDR2: SGHTA and FQGNSA. Between the trimmed V and J ends, which lost 5 bases and 3 bases, there was a span of 13 bases. The CDR3 extends over 15 amino acids. CDR3: CASSPEGGSNEKLFF. DNA for the CDR3: TGTGCCAGCAGCCCTGAAGGAGGCTCTAATGAAAAACTGTTTTTT. Together with reference TRBV7-2 and TRBJ1-4, the CDR3 gives the full variable domain: GAGVSQSPSNKVTEKGKDVELRCDPISGHTALYWYRQSLGQGLEFLIYFQGNSAPDKSGLPSDRFSAERTGGSVSTLTIQRTQQEDSAVYLCASSPEGGSNEKLFFGSGTQLSVL.

The chain links TRBV7-9 to TRBJ2-6; possibly TRBD2 for D (6 bases). This CDR3 is 16 amino acids long. CDR1 is SEHNR and CDR2 is FQNEAQ in the germline V gene (reference sequence). V shed 3 bases and J shed 1 base, with 10 bases lying between them. This chain's CDR3 is CASSFPGGSGANVLTF. DNA for the CDR3: TGTGCCAGCAGCTTCCCCGGGGGATCTGGGGCCAACGTCCTGACTTTC. The full variable domain, its missing parts supplied by reference TRBV7-9 and TRBJ2-6, is DTGVSQNPRHKITKRGQNVTFRCDPISEHNRLYWYRQTLGQGPEFLTYFQNEAQLEKSRLLSDRFSAERPKGSFSTLEIQRTEQGDSAMYLCASSFPGGSGANVLTFGAGSRLTVL.

The chain links TRBV2 to TRBJ2-7; D uncertain. The CDR3 consists of 15 residues. Trimming removed 3 bases from V and 0 bases from J, with 12 bases in between. Germline assignment: CDR1 SNHLY and CDR2 FYNNEI. In DNA, the CDR3 is TGTGCCAGCAGTGATTATGAACAGAGCTCCTACGAGCAGTACTTC. As protein: CASSDYEQSSYEQYF.

The V call is TRBV14, the J call TRBJ1-6; a weak D match, TRBD1 (5 bases). CDR1 and CDR2 from the germline V gene are SGHDN and FVKESK. V lost 1 base and J 6 bases, leaving 10 bases between the germline ends. This CDR3 contains 15 residues. The CDR3 sequence is CASSQGQGGNSPLHF. The CDR3 DNA reads as TGTGCCAGCAGCCAAGGCCAGGGCGGTAATTCACCCCTCCACTTT. Drawing the rest from reference TRBV14 and TRBJ1-6, the complete variable domain is EAGVTQFPSHSVIEKGQTVTLRCDPISGHDNLYWYRRVMGKEIKFLLHFVKESKQDESGMPNNRFLAERTGGTYSTLKVQPAELEDSGVYFCASSQGQGGNSPLHFGNGTRLTVT.

V usage is TRBV7-9 and J usage is TRBJ2-7, with 7 bases fitting TRBD2. J lost 5 bases, V lost 1 base, and 11 bases had no gene match. The CDR3 runs 16 residues. Germline V CDR1 and CDR2: SEHNR, FQNEAQ (reference sequence). The DNA for the CDR3 is TGTGCCAGCAGCTTAGTTCTGCGGGAGAGGATCCACGAGCAGTACTTC. Encoded protein: CASSLVLRERIHEQYF.

V is TRBV18 and J is TRBJ1-2; TRBD1 matches at 7 bases. CDR1 and CDR2 (germline): KGHSH, LQKENI. The CDR3 has 14 amino acids. Losses at the gene ends were 5 bases for V and 4 bases for J; bases not matched to a gene: 7. The CDR3 here is CASSTSGTVYGYTF. Written as DNA, the CDR3 is TGTGCCAGCTCAACCTCCGGGACAGTCTATGGCTACACCTTC.

J is TRBJ2-3 and V is TRBV7-3; D perhaps matches TRBD2 (5 bases). Germline V gene lookup returns CDR1 SGHTA and CDR2 FQGTGA. The CDR3 contains 12 residues. Trimming shortened V by 3 bases and J by 7 bases, and 8 bases separated the two germline ends. CDR3 residues: CASSFPGYTQYF. In DNA form, the CDR3 reads TGTGCCAGCAGCTTCCCGGGATATACGCAGTATTTT.

The chain combines TRBV30 with TRBJ2-7; 9 nucleotides agree with TRBD2. The CDR3 totals 13 residues. CDR1 is GTSNPN and CDR2 is SVGIG in the germline V gene (reference sequence). The V gene end was trimmed by 2 bases and the J gene end by 5 bases; junction bases not matched to a gene: 4. CDR3 nucleotides: TGTGCCTGGAGTATATTAGCGGGAGACGAGCAGTACTTC. Protein: CAWSILAGDEQYF.

The chain links TRBV5-4 to TRBJ2-6; 7 bases fit TRBD2. The CDR3 contains 15 residues. Germline CDR1 SGHNT, CDR2 YYREEE (reference sequence). J gave up 1 base and V 5 bases, and 3 bases lay outside the gene matches. CDR3 protein: CASRSGDSGANVLTF. In DNA, the CDR3 is TGTGCCAGCAGAAGCGGGGATTCTGGGGCCAACGTCCTGACTTTC.

The chain couples TRBV4-3 to TRBJ2-2; TRBD1 aligns across 9 bases. V lost 3 bases and J lost 0; bases outside the gene matches: 2. The CDR3 runs to 16 residues. Per the germline V gene, CDR1 is LGHNA and CDR2 is YSLEER. This chain's CDR3 is CASSQWDRANTGELFF. DNA for the CDR3: TGCGCCAGCAGCCAGTGGGACAGGGCGAACACCGGGGAGCTGTTTTTT.